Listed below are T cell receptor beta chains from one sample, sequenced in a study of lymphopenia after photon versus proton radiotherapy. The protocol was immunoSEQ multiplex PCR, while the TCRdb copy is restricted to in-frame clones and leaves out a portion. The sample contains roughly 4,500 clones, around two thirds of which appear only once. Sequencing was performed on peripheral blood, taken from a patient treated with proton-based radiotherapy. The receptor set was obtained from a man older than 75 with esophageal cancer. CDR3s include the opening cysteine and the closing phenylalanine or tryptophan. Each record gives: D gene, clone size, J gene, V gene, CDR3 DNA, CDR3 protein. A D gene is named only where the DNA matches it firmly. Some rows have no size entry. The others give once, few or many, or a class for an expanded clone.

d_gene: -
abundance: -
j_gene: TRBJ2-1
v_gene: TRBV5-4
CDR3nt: TGTGCCAGCAGCTTGGGCCTTCGAGAGCAGTTCTTC
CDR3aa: CASSLGLREQFF

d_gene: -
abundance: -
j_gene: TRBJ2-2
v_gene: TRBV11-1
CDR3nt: TGTGCCAGCAGCTTGGAGGGGCCCCCCGGGGAGCTGTTTTTT
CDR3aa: CASSLEGPPGELFF

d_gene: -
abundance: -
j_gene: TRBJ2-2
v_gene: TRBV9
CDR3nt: TGTGCCAGCAGCTTCGGTGCAGACGCGAACACCGGGGAGCTGTTTTTT
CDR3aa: CASSFGADANTGELFF

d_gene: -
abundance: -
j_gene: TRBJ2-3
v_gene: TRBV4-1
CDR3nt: TGCGCCAGCAGCCATGAGGGGGGGTCCAGCACAGATACGCAGTATTTT
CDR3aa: CASSHEGGSSTDTQYF

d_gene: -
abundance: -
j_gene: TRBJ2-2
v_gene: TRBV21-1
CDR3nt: TGTGCCAGCAGCAAGGTGGGCAGGCGCAACACCGGGGAGCTGTTTTTT
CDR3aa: CASSKVGRRNTGELFF

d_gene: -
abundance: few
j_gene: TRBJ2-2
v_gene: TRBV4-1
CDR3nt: TGCGCCAGCAGCCAAGCTGTACAGGGTAGCGCCGGGGAGCTGTTTTTT
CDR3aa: CASSQAVQGSAGELFF

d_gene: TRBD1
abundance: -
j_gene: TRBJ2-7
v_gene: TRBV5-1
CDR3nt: TGCGCCAGCAGCTTGACCGGTCCCGGGACAGGACCCAGCTCCTACGAGCAGTACTTC
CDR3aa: CASSLTGPGTGPSSYEQYF

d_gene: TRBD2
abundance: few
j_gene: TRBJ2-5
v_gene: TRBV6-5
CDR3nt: TGTGCCAGCAGAGCTAGCGGGGAGCAAGAGACCCAGTACTTC
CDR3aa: CASRASGEQETQYF

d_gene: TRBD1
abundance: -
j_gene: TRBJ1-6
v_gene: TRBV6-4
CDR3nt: TGTGCCAGCAGGGACTCGGACAGGGGTGATTCACCCCTCCACTTT
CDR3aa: CASRDSDRGDSPLHF

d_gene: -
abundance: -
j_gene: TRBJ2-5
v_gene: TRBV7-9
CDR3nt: TGTGCCAGCAGCCCAGGACCGGGTCCGCAAGAGACCCAGTACTTC
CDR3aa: CASSPGPGPQETQYF

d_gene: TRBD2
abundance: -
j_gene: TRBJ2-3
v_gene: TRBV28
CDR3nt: TGTGCCAGCACGATTTCGACTAGCGGGGCAACAGATACGCAGTATTTT
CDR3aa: CASTISTSGATDTQYF

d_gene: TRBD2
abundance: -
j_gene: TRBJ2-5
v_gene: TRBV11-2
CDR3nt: TGTGCCAGCAGTAACCTTGGGACTAGCGGGGGCCGAGACCAGTACTTC
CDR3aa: CASSNLGTSGGRDQYF

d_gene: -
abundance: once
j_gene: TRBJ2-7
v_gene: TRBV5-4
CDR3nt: TGTGCCAGCAGCTTGGGTGCGACAGGAACCTACGAGCAGTACTTC
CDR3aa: CASSLGATGTYEQYF

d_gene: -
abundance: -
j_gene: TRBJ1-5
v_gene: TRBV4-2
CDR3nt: TGTGCCAGCAGCTTGGATCACAATCAGCCCCAGCATTTT
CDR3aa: CASSLDHNQPQHF

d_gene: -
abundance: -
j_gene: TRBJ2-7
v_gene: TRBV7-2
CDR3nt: TGTGCCAGCAGCTTAGCTTTCGGGGGATACGAGCAGTACTTC
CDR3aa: CASSLAFGGYEQYF

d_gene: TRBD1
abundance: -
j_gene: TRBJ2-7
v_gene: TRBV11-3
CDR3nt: TGTGCCAGCAATAGTAACAGGGGCTACGAGCAGTACTTC
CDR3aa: CASNSNRGYEQYF

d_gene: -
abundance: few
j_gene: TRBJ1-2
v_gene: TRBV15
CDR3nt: TGTGCCACCAGCAGAGTTCGACAGAGGGACGGCTACACCTTC
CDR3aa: CATSRVRQRDGYTF

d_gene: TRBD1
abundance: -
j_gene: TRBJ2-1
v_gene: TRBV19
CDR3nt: TGTGCCAGTAGTATAGGCAGGGGGCTGCAAAGCTCCTACAATGAGCAGTTCTTC
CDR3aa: CASSIGRGLQSSYNEQFF

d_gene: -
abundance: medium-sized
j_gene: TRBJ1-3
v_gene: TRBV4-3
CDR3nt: TGCGCCAGCAGCCAAGATCTACCCAGGAGCTCTGGAAACACCATATATTTT
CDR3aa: CASSQDLPRSSGNTIYF

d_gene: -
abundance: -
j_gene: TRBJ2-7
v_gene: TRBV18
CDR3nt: TGTGCCAGCTCACCAGACCTTCCTTTCTTAACACGATCCTACGAGCAGTACTTC
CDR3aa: CASSPDLPFLTRSYEQYF

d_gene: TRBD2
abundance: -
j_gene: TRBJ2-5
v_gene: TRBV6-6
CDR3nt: TGTGCCACTCAAAGTGCGGCAGCGGGAGAAGAGACCCAGTACTTC
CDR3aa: CATQSAAAGEETQYF

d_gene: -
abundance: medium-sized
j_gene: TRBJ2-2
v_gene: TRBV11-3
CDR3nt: TGTGCCAGCAGCGATAAGCGGGACACCGGGGAGCTGTTTTTT
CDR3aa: CASSDKRDTGELFF

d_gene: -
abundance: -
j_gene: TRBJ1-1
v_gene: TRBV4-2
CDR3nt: TGTGCCAGCAGCCAACTTACAGGGACCCCTGAAGCTTTCTTT
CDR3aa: CASSQLTGTPEAFF

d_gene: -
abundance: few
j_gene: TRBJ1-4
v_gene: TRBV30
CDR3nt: TGTGCCTGGAGTGTTAACGACGCGGAAAAACTGTTTTTT
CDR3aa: CAWSVNDAEKLFF

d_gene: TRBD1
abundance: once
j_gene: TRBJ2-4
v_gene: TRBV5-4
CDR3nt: TGTGCCAGCAGCATGGGACAGGGGCCCCCTAAAAACATTCAGTACTTC
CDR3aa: CASSMGQGPPKNIQYF

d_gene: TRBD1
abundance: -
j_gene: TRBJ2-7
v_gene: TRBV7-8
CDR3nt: TGTGCCAGCAGGAAAGGACAGGGGCCTTCCTACGAGCAGTACTTC
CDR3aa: CASRKGQGPSYEQYF

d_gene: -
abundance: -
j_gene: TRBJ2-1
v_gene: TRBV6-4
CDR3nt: TGTGCCAGCAGTGACTCACTATACAATGAGCAGTTCTTC
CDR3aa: CASSDSLYNEQFF

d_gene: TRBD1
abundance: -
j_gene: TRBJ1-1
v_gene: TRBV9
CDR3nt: TGTGCCAGCAGCGAAACCCGGGACAGGGGGCGGACTGAAGCTTTCTTT
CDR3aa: CASSETRDRGRTEAFF

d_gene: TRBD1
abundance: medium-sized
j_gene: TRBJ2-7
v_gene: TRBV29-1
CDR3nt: TGCAGCGTTGAAACCCGGGACAGGGATTACGAGCAGTACTTC
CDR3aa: CSVETRDRDYEQYF

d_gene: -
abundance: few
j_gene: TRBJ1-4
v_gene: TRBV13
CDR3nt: TGTGCCAGCAGCATGGACCCAAGGGGGGGAGTGGATGAAAAACTGTTTTTT
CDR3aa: CASSMDPRGGVDEKLFF

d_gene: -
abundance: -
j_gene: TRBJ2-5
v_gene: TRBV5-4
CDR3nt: TGTGCCAGCAGCCTTCGGGGGGCCCAAGAGACCCAGTACTTC
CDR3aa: CASSLRGAQETQYF

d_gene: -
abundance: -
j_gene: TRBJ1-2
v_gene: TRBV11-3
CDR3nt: TGTGCCAGCAGTCTGGAGGGGAGGGAAGGTACCTATGGCTACACCTTC
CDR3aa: CASSLEGREGTYGYTF

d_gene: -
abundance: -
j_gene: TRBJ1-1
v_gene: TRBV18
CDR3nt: TGTGCCAGCTCACCAGCTATTGGTTACATGAACACTGAAGCTTTCTTT
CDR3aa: CASSPAIGYMNTEAFF

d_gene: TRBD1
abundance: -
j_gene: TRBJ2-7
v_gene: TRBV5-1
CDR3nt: TGCGCCAGCAGCTTCACAGGGGGCGAGCAGTACTTC
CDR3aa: CASSFTGGEQYF

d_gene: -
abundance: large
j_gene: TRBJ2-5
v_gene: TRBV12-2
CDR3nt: TGTGCAAGTCGCTTAGGGGAGACCCAGTACTTC
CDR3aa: CASRLGETQYF

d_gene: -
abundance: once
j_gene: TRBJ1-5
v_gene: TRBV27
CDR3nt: TGTGCCAGCGGGGGGTATCAGCCCCAGCATTTT
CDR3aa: CASGGYQPQHF

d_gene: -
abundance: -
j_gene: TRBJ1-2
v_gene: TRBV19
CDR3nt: TGTGCCAGTAGTATCGGCCTCCTCTCTGGCTACACCTTC
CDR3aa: CASSIGLLSGYTF

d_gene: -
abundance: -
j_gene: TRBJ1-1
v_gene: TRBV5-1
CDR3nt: TGCGCCAGCAGCTTGGTGGGACATCGTGAAGCTTTCTTT
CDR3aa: CASSLVGHREAFF

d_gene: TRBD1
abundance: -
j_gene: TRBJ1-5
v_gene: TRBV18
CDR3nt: TGTGCCAGCTCACCCTCGGACAGGGGATACAATCAGCCCCAGCATTTT
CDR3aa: CASSPSDRGYNQPQHF

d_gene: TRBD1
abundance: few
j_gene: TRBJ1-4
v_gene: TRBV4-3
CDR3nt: TGCGCCAGCAGCCAAGGGACAGGGAAATATGAAAAACTGTTTTTT
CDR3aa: CASSQGTGKYEKLFF

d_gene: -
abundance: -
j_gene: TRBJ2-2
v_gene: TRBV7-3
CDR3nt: TGTGCCAGCAGCGGGGGCCCCTCGGGCAGGGGGAGGTCCGGGGAGCTGTTTTTT
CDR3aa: CASSGGPSGRGRSGELFF

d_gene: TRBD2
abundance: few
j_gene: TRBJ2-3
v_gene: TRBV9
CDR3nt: TGTGCCAGCAGGACCTATAGCGGGGGGAACACAGATACGCAGTATTTT
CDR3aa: CASRTYSGGNTDTQYF

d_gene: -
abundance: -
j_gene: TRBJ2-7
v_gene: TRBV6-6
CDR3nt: TGTGCCAGCAGTTACTACGGGGGTAACGAGCAGTACTTC
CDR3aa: CASSYYGGNEQYF

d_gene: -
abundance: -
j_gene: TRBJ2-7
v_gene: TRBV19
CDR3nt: TGTGCCAGTAGTAGGGACCCTAACTACGAGCAGTACTTC
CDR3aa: CASSRDPNYEQYF

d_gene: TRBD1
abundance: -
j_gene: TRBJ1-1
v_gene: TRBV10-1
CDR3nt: TGCGCCAGCAGCCGGGACAGGGTCACTGAAGCTTTCTTT
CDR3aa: CASSRDRVTEAFF

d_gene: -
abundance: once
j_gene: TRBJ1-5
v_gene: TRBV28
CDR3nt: TGTGCCCTACGGTCGGCAGCCAACGGCAATCAGCCCCAGCATTTT
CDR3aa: CALRSAANGNQPQHF

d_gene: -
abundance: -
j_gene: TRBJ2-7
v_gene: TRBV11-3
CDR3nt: TGTGCCAGCAATCGTAGACAGGCCCCCTACGAGCAGTACTTC
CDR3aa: CASNRRQAPYEQYF

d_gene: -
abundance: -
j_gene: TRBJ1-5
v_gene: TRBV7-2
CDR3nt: TGTGCCAGCAACCGAGCCCTAAGTAGCAATCAGCCCCAGCATTTT
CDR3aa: CASNRALSSNQPQHF

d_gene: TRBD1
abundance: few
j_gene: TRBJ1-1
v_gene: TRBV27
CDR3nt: TGTGCCAGCAACTTCAGGGACAGGGGGACTGAAGCTTTCTTT
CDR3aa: CASNFRDRGTEAFF

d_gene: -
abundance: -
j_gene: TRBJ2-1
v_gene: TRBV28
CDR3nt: TGTGCCAGCAGTTTGCGCCCGAGCTCCTACAATGAGCAGTTCTTC
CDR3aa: CASSLRPSSYNEQFF

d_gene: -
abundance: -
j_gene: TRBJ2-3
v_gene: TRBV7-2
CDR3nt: TGTGCCAGCAGCGCATATGGCCCTTATACGCAGTATTTT
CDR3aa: CASSAYGPYTQYF

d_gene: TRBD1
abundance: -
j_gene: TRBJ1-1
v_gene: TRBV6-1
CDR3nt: TGTGCCAGCAGTGTTGGACAGGGCACTGAAGCTTTCTTT
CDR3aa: CASSVGQGTEAFF

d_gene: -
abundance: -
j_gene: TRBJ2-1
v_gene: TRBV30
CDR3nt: TGTGCCTGGAGTTATAACAGCCAGGGCAATGAGCAGTTCTTC
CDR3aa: CAWSYNSQGNEQFF

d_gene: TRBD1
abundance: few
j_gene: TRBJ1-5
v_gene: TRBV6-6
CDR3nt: TGTGCCAGCAGGGAGACAGGGGGCGCCGATCAGCCCCAGCATTTT
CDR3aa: CASRETGGADQPQHF

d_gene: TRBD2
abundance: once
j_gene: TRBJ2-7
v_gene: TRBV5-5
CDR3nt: TGTGCCAGCAGTCTTGGGACTAGCGGCCGGGAGTACTTC
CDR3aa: CASSLGTSGREYF